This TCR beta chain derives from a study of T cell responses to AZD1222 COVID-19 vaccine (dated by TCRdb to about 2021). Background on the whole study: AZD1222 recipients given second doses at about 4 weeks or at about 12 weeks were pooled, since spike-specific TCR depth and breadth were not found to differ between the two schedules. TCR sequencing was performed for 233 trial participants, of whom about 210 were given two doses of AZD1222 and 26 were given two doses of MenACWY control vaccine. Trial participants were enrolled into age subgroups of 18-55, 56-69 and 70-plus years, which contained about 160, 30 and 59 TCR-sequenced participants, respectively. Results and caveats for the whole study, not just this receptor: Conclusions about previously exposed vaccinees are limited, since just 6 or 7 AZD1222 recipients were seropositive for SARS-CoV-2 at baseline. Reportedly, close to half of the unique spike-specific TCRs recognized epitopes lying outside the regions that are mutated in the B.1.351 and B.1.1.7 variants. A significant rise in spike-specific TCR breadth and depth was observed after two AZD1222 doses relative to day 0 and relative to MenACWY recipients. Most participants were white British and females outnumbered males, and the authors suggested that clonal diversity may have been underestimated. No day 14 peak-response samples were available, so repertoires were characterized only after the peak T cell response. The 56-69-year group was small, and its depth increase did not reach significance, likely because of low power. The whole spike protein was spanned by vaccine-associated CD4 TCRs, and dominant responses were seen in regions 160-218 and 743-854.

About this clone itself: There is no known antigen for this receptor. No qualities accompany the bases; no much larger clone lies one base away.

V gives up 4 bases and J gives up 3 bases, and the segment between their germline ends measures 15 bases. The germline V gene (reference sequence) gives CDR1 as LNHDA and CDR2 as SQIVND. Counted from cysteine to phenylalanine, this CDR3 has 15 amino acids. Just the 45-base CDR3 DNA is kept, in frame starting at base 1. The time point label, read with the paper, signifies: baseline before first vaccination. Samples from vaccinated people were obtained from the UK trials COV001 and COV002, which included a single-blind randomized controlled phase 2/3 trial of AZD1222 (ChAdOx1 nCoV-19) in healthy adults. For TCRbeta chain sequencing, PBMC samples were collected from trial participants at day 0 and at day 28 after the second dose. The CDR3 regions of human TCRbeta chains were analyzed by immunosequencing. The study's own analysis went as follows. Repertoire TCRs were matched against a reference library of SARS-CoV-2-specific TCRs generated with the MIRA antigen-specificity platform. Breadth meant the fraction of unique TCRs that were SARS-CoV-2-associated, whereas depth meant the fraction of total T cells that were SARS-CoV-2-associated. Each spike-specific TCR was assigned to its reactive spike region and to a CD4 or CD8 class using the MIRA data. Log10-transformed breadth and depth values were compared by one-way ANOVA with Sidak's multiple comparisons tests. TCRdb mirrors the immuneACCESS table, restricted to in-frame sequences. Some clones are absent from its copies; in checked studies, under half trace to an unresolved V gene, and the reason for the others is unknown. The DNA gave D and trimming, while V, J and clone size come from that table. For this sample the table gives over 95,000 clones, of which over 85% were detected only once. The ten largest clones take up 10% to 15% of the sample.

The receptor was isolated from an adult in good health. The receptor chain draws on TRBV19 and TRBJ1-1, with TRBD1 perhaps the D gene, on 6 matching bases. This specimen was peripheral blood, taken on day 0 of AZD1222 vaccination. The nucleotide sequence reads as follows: TGTGCCAGTAGTAGATACAGGGAAGGAGACACTGAAGCTTTCTTT. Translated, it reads CASSRYREGDTEAFF.